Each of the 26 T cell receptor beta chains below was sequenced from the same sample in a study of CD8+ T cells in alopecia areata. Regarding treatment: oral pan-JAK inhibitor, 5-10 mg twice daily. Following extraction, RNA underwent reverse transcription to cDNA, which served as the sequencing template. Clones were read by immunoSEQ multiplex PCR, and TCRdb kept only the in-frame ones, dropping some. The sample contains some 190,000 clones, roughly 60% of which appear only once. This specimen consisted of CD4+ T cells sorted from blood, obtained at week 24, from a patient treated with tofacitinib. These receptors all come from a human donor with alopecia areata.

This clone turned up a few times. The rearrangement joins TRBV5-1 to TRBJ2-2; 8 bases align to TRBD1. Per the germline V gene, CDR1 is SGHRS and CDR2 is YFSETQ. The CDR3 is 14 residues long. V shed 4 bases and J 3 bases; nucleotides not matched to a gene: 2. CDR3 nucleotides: TGCGCCAGCAGCGGGACAGGCTACACCGGGGAGCTGTTTTTT. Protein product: CASSGTGYTGELFF. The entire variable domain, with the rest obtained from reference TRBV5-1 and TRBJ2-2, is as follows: KAGVTQTPRYLIKTRGQQVTLSCSPISGHRSVSWYQQTPGQGLQFLFEYFSETQRNKGNFPGRFSGRQFSNSRSEMNVSTLELGDSALYLCASSGTGYTGELFFGEGSRLTVL.

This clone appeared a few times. CDR3 residues: CASSEALPQGQYEQYF. In DNA form, the CDR3 reads TGTGCCAGCAGTGAAGCGCTTCCACAGGGCCAATACGAGCAGTACTTC. The chain has TRBV2 and TRBJ2-7; the D gene is possibly TRBD1 (6 bases). V was pared by 0 bases and J by 4 bases, with 16 bases between. The germline V gene encodes CDR1 SNHLY and CDR2 FYNNEI. The CDR3 spans 16 residues.

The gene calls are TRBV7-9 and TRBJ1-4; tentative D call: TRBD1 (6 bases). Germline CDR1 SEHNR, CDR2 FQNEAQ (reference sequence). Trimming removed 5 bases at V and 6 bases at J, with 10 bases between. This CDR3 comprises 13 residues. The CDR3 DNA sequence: TGTGCCAGCAGCCCCGGACAGTATGAAAAACTGTTTTTT. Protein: CASSPGQYEKLFF.

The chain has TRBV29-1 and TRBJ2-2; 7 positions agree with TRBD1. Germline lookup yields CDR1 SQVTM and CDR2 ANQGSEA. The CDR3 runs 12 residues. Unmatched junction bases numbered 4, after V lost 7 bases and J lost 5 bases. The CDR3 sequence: CSGNRGTGELFF. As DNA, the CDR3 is TGCAGCGGGAACAGGGGAACCGGGGAGCTGTTTTTT.

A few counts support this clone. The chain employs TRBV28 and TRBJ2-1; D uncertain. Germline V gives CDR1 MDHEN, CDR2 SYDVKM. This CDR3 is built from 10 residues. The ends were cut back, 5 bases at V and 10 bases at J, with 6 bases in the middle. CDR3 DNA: TGTGCCAGCAGTGGCATCGAGCAGTTCTTC. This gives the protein CASSGIEQFF.

The CDR3 DNA reads TGTGCCAGCTCACCACTGTCGTCCGACAACGAGAATGGCTACACCTTC. This sequence encodes CASSPLSSDNENGYTF. V is TRBV18 and J is TRBJ1-2; no reliable D call. Looked up from germline, CDR1 is KGHSH and CDR2 is LQKENI. The CDR3 is 16 amino acids. V gave up 1 base and J gave up 6 bases, with 18 bases separating them.

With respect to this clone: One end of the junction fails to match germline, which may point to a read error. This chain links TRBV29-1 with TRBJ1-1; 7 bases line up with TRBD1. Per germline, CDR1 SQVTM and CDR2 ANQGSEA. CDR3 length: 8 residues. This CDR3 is CSVLTGDF. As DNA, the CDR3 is TGCAGCGTCCTTACAGGGGACTTT.

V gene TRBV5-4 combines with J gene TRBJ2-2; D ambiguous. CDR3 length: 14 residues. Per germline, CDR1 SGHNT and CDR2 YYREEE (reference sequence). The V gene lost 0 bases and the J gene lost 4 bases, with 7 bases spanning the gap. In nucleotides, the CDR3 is TGTGCCAGCAGCTTGGATCAGAGCACCGGGGAGCTGTTTTTT. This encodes CASSLDQSTGELFF. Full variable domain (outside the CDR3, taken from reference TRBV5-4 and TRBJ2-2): ETGVTQSPTHLIKTRGQQVTLRCSSQSGHNTVSWYQQALGQGPQFIFQYYREEENGRGNFPPRFSGLQFPNYSSELNVNALELDDSALYLCASSLDQSTGELFFGEGSRLTVL.

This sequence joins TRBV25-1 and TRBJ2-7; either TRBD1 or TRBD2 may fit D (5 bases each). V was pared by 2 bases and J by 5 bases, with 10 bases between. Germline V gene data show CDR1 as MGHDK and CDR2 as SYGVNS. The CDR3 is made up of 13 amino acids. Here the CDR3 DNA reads TGTGCCAGCAGTGAACTGGGACGGCACGAGCAGTACTTC. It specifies CASSELGRHEQYF.

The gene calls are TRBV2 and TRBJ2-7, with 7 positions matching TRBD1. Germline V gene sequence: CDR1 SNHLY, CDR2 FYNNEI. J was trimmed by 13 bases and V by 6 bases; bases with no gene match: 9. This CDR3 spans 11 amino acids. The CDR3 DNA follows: TGTGCCAGCAGCCTCGGACAGGCCGCATACTTC. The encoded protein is CASSLGQAAYF.

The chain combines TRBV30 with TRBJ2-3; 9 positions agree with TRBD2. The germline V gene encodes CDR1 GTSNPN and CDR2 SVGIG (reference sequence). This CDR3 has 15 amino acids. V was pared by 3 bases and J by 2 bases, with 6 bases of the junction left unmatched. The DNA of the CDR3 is TGTGCCTGGAGCGAGACTAGCGGTTACACAGATACGCAGTATTTT. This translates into CAWSETSGYTDTQYF.

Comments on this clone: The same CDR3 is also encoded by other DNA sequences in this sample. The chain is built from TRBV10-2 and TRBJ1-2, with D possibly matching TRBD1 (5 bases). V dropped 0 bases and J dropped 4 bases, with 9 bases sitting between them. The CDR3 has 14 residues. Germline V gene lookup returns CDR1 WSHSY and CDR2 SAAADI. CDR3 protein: CASSESRGIYGYTF. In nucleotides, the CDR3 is TGCGCCAGCAGTGAGTCGAGGGGAATCTATGGCTACACCTTC.

This chain's CDR3 is CASSFDPRFRTSDGRQYF. The CDR3 nucleotides read TGTGCCAGCAGCTTTGATCCTCGTTTTCGGACTAGCGATGGCAGGCAGTACTTC. The chain joins TRBV7-6 to TRBJ2-5; 9 bases agree with TRBD2. With 3 bases clipped from V and 11 bases from J, the junction kept 22 bases outside the gene matches. In germline, CDR1 is SGHVS, CDR2 FNYEAQ. The CDR3 is made up of 18 amino acids.

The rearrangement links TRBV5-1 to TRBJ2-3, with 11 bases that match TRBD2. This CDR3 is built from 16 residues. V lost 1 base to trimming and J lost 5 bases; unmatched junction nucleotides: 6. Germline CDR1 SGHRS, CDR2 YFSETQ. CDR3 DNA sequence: TGCGCCAGCAGCTTGCTGACTAGCGGGGCGAAAGATACGCAGTATTTT. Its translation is CASSLLTSGAKDTQYF.

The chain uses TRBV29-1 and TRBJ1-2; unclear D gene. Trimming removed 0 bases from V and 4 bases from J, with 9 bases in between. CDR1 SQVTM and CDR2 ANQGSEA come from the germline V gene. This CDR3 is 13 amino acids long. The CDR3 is CSVEEGFAYGYTF. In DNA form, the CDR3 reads TGCAGCGTTGAAGAAGGATTCGCCTATGGCTACACCTTC.

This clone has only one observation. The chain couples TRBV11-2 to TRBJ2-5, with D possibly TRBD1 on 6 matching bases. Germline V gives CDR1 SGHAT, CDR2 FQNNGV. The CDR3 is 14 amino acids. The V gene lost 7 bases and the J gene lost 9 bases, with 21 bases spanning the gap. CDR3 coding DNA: TGTGCCAGCACCCATAGGGGGAGTACGGAGCCCCAGTACTTC. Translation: CASTHRGSTEPQYF.

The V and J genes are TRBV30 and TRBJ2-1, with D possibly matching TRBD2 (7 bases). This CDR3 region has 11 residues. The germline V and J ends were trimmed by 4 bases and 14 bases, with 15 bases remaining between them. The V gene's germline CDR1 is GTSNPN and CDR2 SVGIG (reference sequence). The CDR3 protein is CAWILGGAEFF. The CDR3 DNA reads TGTGCCTGGATCCTGGGGGGGGCTGAGTTCTTC.

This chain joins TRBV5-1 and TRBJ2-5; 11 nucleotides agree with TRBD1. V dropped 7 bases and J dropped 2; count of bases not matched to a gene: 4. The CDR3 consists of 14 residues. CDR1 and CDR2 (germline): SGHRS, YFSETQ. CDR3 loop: CASGTGGNQETQYF. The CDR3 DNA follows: TGCGCCAGCGGGACAGGGGGAAATCAAGAGACCCAGTACTTC.

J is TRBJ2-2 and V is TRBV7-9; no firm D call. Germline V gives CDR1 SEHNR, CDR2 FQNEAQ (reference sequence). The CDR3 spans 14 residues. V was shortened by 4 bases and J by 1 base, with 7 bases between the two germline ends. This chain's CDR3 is CASSSFWNTGELFF. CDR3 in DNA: TGTGCCAGCAGCTCCTTTTGGAACACCGGGGAGCTGTTTTTT.

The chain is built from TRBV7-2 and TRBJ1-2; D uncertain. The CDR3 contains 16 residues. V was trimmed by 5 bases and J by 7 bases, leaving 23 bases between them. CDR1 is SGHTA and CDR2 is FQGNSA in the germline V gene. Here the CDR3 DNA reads TGTGCCAGCAGCAAGAACTTGGCCGTGGAGAATCGTGGCTACACCTTC. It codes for CASSKNLAVENRGYTF.

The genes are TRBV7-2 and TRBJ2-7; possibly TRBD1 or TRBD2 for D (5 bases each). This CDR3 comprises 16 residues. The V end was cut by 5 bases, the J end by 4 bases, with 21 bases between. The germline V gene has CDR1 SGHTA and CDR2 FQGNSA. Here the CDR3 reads CASSLQPPGRRYEQYF. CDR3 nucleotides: TGTGCCAGCAGCCTCCAACCTCCGGGACGACGTTACGAGCAGTACTTC.

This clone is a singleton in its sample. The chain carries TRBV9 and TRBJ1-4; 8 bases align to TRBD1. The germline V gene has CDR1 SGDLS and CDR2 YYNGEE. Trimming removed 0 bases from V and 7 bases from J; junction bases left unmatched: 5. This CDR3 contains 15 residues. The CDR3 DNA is TGTGCCAGCAGCGTAGCAGGGGGCGCAGGTGAAAAACTGTTTTTT. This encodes CASSVAGGAGEKLFF.

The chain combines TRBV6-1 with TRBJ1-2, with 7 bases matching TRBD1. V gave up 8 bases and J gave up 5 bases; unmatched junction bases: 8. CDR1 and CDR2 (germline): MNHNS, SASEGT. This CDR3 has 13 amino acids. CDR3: CASATGTVYGYTF. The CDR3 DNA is TGTGCCAGCGCGACCGGGACAGTTTATGGCTACACCTTC.

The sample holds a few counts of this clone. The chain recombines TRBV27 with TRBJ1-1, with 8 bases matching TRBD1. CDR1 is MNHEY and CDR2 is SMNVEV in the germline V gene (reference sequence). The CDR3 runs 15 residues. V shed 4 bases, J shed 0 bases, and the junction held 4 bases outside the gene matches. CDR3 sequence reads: CASSSPGGMNTEAFF. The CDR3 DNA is TGTGCCAGCAGTTCTCCAGGGGGCATGAACACTGAAGCTTTCTTT.

CDR3 protein: CSVELSGWHGYTF. As DNA, the CDR3 is TGCAGCGTTGAATTATCAGGGTGGCATGGCTACACCTTC. The rearrangement joins TRBV29-1 to TRBJ1-2, with D possibly being TRBD1 (5 bases). V was cut by 2 bases and J by 6 bases, with 13 bases left in between. CDR1 is SQVTM, CDR2 ANQGSEA, per germline. The CDR3 is 13 residues long.

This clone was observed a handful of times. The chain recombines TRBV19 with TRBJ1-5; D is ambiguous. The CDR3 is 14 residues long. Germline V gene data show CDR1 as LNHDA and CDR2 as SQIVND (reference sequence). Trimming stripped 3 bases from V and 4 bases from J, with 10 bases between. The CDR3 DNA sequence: TGTGCCAGTAGTATTCTAGAAATAAATCAGCCCCAGCATTTT. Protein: CASSILEINQPQHF.